This TCR beta chain is drawn from a study of blood T cell repertoires in COVID-19. Background on the study: The United States, Italy and Spain were the sources of the acute and convalescent COVID-19 samples.

As originally analysed: Cell counts per sample came from amplifying reference gene primers. Assay used: immunoSEQ multiplex PCR; TCRdb lists only in-frame clones, some missing. The V and J calls and clone size come from that table; D and trimming were worked out from the DNA. This sample has some 27,000 clones, with about nine tenths found just once. The CDR3 runs to 16 residues. In germline, CDR1 is LGHDT, CDR2 YNNKEL (reference sequence). V lost 4 bases to trimming and J lost 0 bases, with 13 bases between them. The sequence derives from a man aged 50 or older with active COVID-19. J is TRBJ1-3 and V is TRBV3-1 (or the pseudogene TRBV3-2), with a possible D match to TRBD1 (6 bases). The specimen was peripheral blood. In DNA, the CDR3 is TGTGCCAGCAGCCCCAGGGAGGGGGTCTCTGGAAACACCATATATTTT. Protein product: CASSPREGVSGNTIYF.